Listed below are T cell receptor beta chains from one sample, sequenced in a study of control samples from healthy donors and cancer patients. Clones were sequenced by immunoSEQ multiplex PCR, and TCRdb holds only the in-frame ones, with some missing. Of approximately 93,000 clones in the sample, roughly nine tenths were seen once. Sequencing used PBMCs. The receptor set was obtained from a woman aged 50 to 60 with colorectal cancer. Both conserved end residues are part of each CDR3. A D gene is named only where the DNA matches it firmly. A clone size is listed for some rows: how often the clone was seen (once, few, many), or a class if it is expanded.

CDR3 protein: CASSLSGTAYNEQFF
CDR3 DNA: TGTGCCAGCAGTTTATCCGGGACAGCATACAATGAGCAGTTCTTC
clone size: .
J gene: TRBJ2-1
D gene: TRBD1
V gene: TRBV27

CDR3 protein: CASSLSGTGGIAFF
CDR3 DNA: TGCGCCAGCAGCCTTTCCGGGACAGGGGGCATAGCTTTCTTT
clone size: .
J gene: TRBJ1-1
D gene: TRBD1
V gene: TRBV5-1

CDR3 protein: CASSVGRQGGEKLFF
CDR3 DNA: TGTGCCAGCAGCGTAGGAAGACAGGGAGGTGAAAAACTGTTTTTT
clone size: .
J gene: TRBJ1-4
D gene: TRBD1
V gene: TRBV9

CDR3 protein: CASTQVAGNEQFF
CDR3 DNA: TGTGCCAGTACCCAGGTCGCGGGAAATGAGCAGTTCTTC
clone size: .
J gene: TRBJ2-1
D gene: .
V gene: TRBV19

CDR3 protein: CASNSGGGAGETQYF
CDR3 DNA: TGCGCCAGCAATTCGGGCGGGGGGGCCGGAGAGACCCAGTACTTC
clone size: .
J gene: TRBJ2-5
D gene: TRBD2
V gene: TRBV5-1

CDR3 protein: CASSPGGGPSYNEQFF
CDR3 DNA: TGTGCCAGCTCACCAGGCGGGGGACCTTCCTACAATGAGCAGTTCTTC
clone size: .
J gene: TRBJ2-1
D gene: TRBD2
V gene: TRBV18

CDR3 protein: CASSSNGRGTGQPQHF
CDR3 DNA: TGTGCCAGCAGCAGTAACGGACGGGGGACAGGTCAGCCCCAGCATTTT
clone size: .
J gene: TRBJ1-5
D gene: TRBD1
V gene: TRBV5-6

CDR3 protein: CASSQMTGVNQPQHF
CDR3 DNA: TGTGCCAGCAGCCAGATGACAGGGGTGAATCAGCCCCAGCATTTT
clone size: .
J gene: TRBJ1-5
D gene: TRBD1
V gene: TRBV3-1/TRBV3-2

CDR3 protein: CASSLAWGADTEAFF
CDR3 DNA: TGTGCCAGCAGCTTAGCATGGGGGGCTGACACTGAAGCTTTCTTT
clone size: .
J gene: TRBJ1-1
D gene: .
V gene: TRBV7-2

CDR3 protein: CSVYRGPAVEETQYF
CDR3 DNA: TGCAGCGTATACAGGGGGCCTGCAGTGGAAGAGACCCAGTACTTC
clone size: once
J gene: TRBJ2-5
D gene: TRBD1
V gene: TRBV29-1

CDR3 protein: CASSPIVNSPLHF
CDR3 DNA: TGTGCCAGTAGTCCTATAGTTAATTCACCCCTCCACTTT
clone size: .
J gene: TRBJ1-6
D gene: .
V gene: TRBV19

CDR3 protein: CSAPTVYGYTF
CDR3 DNA: TGCAGTGCTCCAACTGTCTATGGCTACACCTTC
clone size: .
J gene: TRBJ1-2
D gene: .
V gene: TRBV20-1

CDR3 protein: CASSSDYNTGELFF
CDR3 DNA: TGCGCCAGCAGTTCGGACTACAACACCGGGGAGCTGTTTTTT
clone size: .
J gene: TRBJ2-2
D gene: .
V gene: TRBV5-1

CDR3 protein: CASSYSTGQEKLFF
CDR3 DNA: TGTGCCAGCAGTTACTCTACAGGGCAGGAAAAACTGTTTTTT
clone size: once
J gene: TRBJ1-4
D gene: .
V gene: TRBV6-2/TRBV6-3

CDR3 protein: CASIPGQAQETQYF
CDR3 DNA: TGTGCCAGTATTCCGGGACAGGCCCAAGAGACCCAGTACTTC
clone size: .
J gene: TRBJ2-5
D gene: TRBD1
V gene: TRBV19

CDR3 protein: CASSSGEYPEAFF
CDR3 DNA: TGTGCCAGCAGTTCGGGGGAATACCCTGAAGCTTTCTTT
clone size: .
J gene: TRBJ1-1
D gene: .
V gene: TRBV28

CDR3 protein: CASSLGGKEADTQYF
CDR3 DNA: TGTGCCAGCAGCCTCGGGGGGAAGGAGGCGGATACGCAGTATTTT
clone size: .
J gene: TRBJ2-3
D gene: TRBD2
V gene: TRBV4-2

CDR3 protein: CASSSGTGKDTQYF
CDR3 DNA: TGTGCCAGCAGCTCCGGGACAGGGAAGGATACGCAGTATTTT
clone size: .
J gene: TRBJ2-3
D gene: TRBD1
V gene: TRBV7-3

CDR3 protein: CASSHGQGPWGYTF
CDR3 DNA: TGCGCCAGCAGCCATGGACAGGGTCCTTGGGGCTACACCTTC
clone size: .
J gene: TRBJ1-2
D gene: TRBD1
V gene: TRBV4-3

CDR3 protein: CASSPPATPYNEQFF
CDR3 DNA: TGTGCCAGCTCACCACCGGCCACTCCCTACAATGAGCAGTTCTTC
clone size: .
J gene: TRBJ2-1
D gene: .
V gene: TRBV18

CDR3 protein: CASTEGRGSYGYTF
CDR3 DNA: TGTGCCAGCACTGAGGGCAGGGGCTCTTATGGCTACACCTTC
clone size: .
J gene: TRBJ1-2
D gene: .
V gene: TRBV9

CDR3 protein: CASSEGQGFFSLHF
CDR3 DNA: TGTGCCAGCAGTGAAGGACAGGGGTTTTTTTCCCTCCACTTT
clone size: .
J gene: TRBJ1-6
D gene: TRBD1
V gene: TRBV2

CDR3 protein: CAWMTHNEQFF
CDR3 DNA: TGTGCCTGGATGACCCACAATGAGCAGTTCTTC
clone size: .
J gene: TRBJ2-1
D gene: .
V gene: TRBV30

CDR3 protein: CAISVTGSEEQFF
CDR3 DNA: TGTGCCATCAGTGTTACCGGGTCCGAGGAGCAGTTCTTC
clone size: once
J gene: TRBJ2-1
D gene: .
V gene: TRBV10-3

CDR3 protein: CASSQQTGGYNEQFF
CDR3 DNA: TGTGCCAGCAGCCAACAAACAGGGGGCTACAATGAGCAGTTCTTC
clone size: .
J gene: TRBJ2-1
D gene: TRBD1
V gene: TRBV3-1/TRBV3-2

CDR3 protein: CASSIMGNGYTF
CDR3 DNA: TGTGCCAGTAGTATCATGGGGAATGGCTACACCTTC
clone size: once
J gene: TRBJ1-2
D gene: .
V gene: TRBV19

CDR3 protein: CASSFGGGNTDTQYF
CDR3 DNA: TGTGCCAGCAGCTTTGGCGGGGGGAACACAGATACGCAGTATTTT
clone size: .
J gene: TRBJ2-3
D gene: TRBD2
V gene: TRBV7-2

CDR3 protein: CASSPGSLEAFF
CDR3 DNA: TGTGCCAGCAGCCCCGGTAGCCTGGAAGCTTTCTTT
clone size: .
J gene: TRBJ1-1
D gene: .
V gene: TRBV13

CDR3 protein: CASSYRGNTGELFF
CDR3 DNA: TGTGCCAGCTCCTACAGGGGGAACACCGGGGAGCTGTTTTTT
clone size: .
J gene: TRBJ2-2
D gene: TRBD1
V gene: TRBV2